This T cell receptor (beta chain) appears in the sequencing data of a study of CD8 T cells in Susac syndrome. Overall study results and limits: The study recognized that the number of individuals in its TCR sequencing and HLA analysis was relatively small.

When the RNA was reverse transcribed, random hexamers were used with an input of roughly 0.5 to 1 ug. The immunoSEQ assay covered 54 Vbeta and 13 Jbeta segments for CDR3. TCRdb used MiXCR to reprocess the immunoSEQ multiplex PCR reads, holding one entry per CDR3 protein. The sample lists a few hundred thousand distinct CDR3 sequences, 85% to 90% occurring once. From blood CD8+ and CD4+ T cells, TCR beta sequences were generated. TEMRA cells were FACS-enriched, with CD8+ and CD4+ T cells isolated negatively. About this clonotype itself: What it binds is unknown.

Trimming left V 6 bases short and J 3 bases short, with 11 bases between. The CDR3 sequence is 13 residues long. Germline V CDR1 and CDR2: DFQATT, SNEGSKA (reference sequence). The chain recombines TRBV20-1 with TRBJ2-2, with D unresolved. The clonotype originates from a human donor with multiple sclerosis. Input material: CD8+ T cells from PBMCs. The CDR3 bases are TGCAGTGCCTGGCCTGGGGACACCGGGGAGCTGTTTTTT. It specifies CSAWPGDTGELFF.